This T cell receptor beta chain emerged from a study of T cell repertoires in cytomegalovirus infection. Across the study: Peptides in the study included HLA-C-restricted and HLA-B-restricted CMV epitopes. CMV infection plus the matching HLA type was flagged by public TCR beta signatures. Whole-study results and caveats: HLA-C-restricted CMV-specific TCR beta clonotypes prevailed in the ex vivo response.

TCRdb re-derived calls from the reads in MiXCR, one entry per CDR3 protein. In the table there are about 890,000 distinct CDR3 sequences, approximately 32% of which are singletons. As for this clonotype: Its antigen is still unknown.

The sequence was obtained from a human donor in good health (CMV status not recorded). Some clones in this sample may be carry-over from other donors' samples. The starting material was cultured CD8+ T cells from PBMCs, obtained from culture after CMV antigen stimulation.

The CDR3 sequence: CASSPAGVPAYGYTF. CDR3 sequence (DNA): TGTGCCAGCAGCCCAGCAGGGGTCCCAGCCTATGGCTACACCTTC. This rearrangement joins TRBV7-6 to TRBJ1-2; D is possibly TRBD1 (6 bases). V was clipped by 5 bases and J by 4 bases, with 17 bases between them. The CDR3 covers 15 residues. CDR1 is SGHVS, CDR2 FNYEAQ, per germline.